This T cell receptor beta chain was obtained from a study of shared clonotypes between healthy human individuals. CD4+ cells underwent separation, giving CD45RA+ naive and CD45RA-negative memory subsets. TCRdb's table, derived via immunoSEQ multiplex PCR, lists solely in-frame clones and lacks some. The sample lists 1,100,000 or so clones, 75% to 85% occurring once. This clone was seen a single time. Trimming took 0 bases from V and 5 from J; bases not matched to a gene: 5. The germline gives CDR1 MGHRA, CDR2 YSYEKL. The CDR3 contains 15 residues. The sequencing sample was made of memory CD4+ T cells from PBMCs. This sample's subset: CD45RA-negative fraction. The V gene is TRBV4-1, the J gene TRBJ1-2; 8 bases fit TRBD1. The receptor was isolated from a man younger than 30 in good health. Some clones in this sample may be carry-over from other donors' samples. The CDR3 loop reads CASSQDDRGFYGYTF. In DNA, the CDR3 is TGCGCCAGCAGCCAAGATGACAGGGGTTTTTATGGCTACACCTTC.